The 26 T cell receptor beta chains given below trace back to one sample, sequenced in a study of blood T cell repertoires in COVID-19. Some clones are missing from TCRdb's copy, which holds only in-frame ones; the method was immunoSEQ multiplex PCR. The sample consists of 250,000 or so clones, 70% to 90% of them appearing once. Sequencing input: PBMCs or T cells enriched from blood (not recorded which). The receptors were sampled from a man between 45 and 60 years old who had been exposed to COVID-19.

CDR3 sequence reads: CASSPGSSGFPYNEQFF. The CDR3 nucleotides are TGTGCCAGCAGTCCCGGTTCTAGCGGGTTTCCCTACAATGAGCAGTTCTTC. The chain joins TRBV28 to TRBJ2-1, with 8 bases lining up with TRBD2. After removal of 5 bases from V and 2 bases from J, the junction contained 11 bases not matched to a gene. Germline assignment: CDR1 MDHEN and CDR2 SYDVKM. The CDR3 sequence is 17 residues long.

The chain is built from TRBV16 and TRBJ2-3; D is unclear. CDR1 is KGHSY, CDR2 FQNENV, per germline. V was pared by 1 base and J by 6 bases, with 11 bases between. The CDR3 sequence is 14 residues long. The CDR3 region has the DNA TGTGCCAGCAGCCAATTCGGATTCGGGGATACGCAGTATTTT. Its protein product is CASSQFGFGDTQYF.

The CDR3 DNA reads as TGTGCCAGCAGGCTCGGACAGGGGAACACTGAAGCTTTCTTT. Amino acids: CASRLGQGNTEAFF. The rearrangement uses TRBV7-9 and TRBJ1-1; TRBD1 matches at 8 bases. The ends lost 6 bases at V and 1 base at J; junction bases unmatched: 4. CDR3 length: 14 amino acids. CDR1 and CDR2 (germline): SEHNR, FQNEAQ (reference sequence).

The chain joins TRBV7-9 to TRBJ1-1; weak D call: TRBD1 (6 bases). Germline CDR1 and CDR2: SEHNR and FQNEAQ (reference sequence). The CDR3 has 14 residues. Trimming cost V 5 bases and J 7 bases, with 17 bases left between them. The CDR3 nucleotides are TGTGCCAGCAGCCCAGGACAGCTCCTCGGTGAAGCTTTCTTT. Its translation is CASSPGQLLGEAFF. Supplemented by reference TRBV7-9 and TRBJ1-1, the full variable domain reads DTGVSQNPRHKITKRGQNVTFRCDPISEHNRLYWYRQTLGQGPEFLTYFQNEAQLEKSRLLSDRFSAERPKGSFSTLEIQRTEQGDSAMYLCASSPGQLLGEAFFGQGTRLTVV.

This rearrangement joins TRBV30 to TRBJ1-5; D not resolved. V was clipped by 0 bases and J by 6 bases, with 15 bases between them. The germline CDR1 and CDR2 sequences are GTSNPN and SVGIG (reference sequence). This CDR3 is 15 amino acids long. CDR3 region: CAWSVRGMGFQPQHF. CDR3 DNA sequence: TGTGCCTGGAGTGTACGGGGTATGGGGTTTCAGCCCCAGCATTTT.

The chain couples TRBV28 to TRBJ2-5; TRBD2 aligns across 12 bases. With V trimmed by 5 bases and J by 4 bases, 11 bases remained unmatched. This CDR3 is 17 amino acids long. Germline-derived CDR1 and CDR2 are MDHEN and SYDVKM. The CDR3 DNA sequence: TGTGCCAGCAGTCCCCCCACCCGGACTAGCGGGGTAGAGACCCAGTACTTC. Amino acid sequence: CASSPPTRTSGVETQYF.

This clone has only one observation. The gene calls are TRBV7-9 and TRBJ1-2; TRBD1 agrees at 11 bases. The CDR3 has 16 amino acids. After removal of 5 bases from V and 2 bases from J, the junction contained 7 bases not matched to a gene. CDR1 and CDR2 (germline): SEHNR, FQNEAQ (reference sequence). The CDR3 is CASSQDRGRANYGYTF. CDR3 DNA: TGTGCCAGCAGCCAGGACAGGGGGCGAGCGAACTATGGCTACACCTTC.

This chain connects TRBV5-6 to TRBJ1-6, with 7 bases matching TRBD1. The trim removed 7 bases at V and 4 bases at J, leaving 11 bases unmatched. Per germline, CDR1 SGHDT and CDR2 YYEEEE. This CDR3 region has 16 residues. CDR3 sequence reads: CASFPYGDSYNSPLHF. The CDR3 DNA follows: TGTGCCAGCTTCCCGTACGGGGACAGTTATAATTCACCCCTCCACTTT.

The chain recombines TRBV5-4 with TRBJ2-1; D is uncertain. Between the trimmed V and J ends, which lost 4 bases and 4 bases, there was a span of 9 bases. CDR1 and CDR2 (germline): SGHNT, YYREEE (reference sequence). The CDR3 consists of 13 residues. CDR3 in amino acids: CASSPTSYNEQFF. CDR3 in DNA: TGTGCCAGCAGCCCTACTTCTTACAATGAGCAGTTCTTC.

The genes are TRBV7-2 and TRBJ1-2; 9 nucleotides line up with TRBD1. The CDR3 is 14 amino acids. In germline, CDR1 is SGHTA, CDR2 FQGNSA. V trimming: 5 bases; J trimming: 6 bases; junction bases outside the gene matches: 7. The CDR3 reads CASSKGTGRHGYTF. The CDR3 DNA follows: TGTGCCAGCAGCAAAGGGACAGGGCGTCATGGCTACACCTTC.

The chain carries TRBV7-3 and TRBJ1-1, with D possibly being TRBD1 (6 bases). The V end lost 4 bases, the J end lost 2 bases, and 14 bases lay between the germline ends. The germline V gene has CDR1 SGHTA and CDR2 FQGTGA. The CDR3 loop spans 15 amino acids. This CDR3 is CASSSTGFSNTEAFF. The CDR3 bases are TGTGCCAGCAGCTCGACAGGTTTTTCTAACACTGAAGCTTTCTTT.

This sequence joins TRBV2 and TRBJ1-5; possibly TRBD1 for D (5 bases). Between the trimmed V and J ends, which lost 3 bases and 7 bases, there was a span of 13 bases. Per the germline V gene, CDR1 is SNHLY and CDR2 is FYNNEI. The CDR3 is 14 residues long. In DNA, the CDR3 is TGTGCCAGCAGTGAGGGGCAGGGTAGACAGCCCCAGCATTTT. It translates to CASSEGQGRQPQHF.

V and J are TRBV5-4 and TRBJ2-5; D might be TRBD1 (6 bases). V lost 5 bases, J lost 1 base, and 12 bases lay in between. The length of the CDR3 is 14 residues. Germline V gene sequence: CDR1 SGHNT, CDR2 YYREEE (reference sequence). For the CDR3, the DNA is TGTGCCAGCAGTCCTGGACAGTCCCAAGAGACCCAGTACTTC. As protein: CASSPGQSQETQYF.

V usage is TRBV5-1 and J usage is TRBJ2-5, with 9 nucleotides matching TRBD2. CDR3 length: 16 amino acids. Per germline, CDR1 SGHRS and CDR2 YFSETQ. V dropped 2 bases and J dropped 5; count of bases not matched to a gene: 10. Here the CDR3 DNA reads TGCGCCAGCAGCTTCTCCCTAGCGGGAAGGAGGGAGACCCAGTACTTC. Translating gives CASSFSLAGRRETQYF.

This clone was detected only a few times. CDR3 sequence (DNA): TGCGCCAGCAGCTCACAGGGAGATCAGCCCCAGCATTTT. It translates to CASSSQGDQPQHF. V gene TRBV5-1 combines with J gene TRBJ1-5; possibly TRBD1 for D (6 bases). Germline CDR1 SGHRS, CDR2 YFSETQ. This CDR3 is built from 13 residues. Trimming left V 3 bases short and J 5 bases short, with 9 bases between.

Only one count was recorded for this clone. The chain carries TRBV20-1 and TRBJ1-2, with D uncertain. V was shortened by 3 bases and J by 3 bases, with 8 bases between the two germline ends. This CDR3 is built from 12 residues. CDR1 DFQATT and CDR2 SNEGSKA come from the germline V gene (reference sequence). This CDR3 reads CSASSGYYGYTF. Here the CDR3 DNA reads TGCAGTGCTAGTTCCGGGTACTATGGCTACACCTTC.

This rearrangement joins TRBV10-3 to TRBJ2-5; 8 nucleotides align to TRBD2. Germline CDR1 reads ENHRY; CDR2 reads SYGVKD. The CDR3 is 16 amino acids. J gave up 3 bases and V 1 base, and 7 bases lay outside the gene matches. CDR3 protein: CAISEYPLAAEETQYF. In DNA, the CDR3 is TGTGCCATCAGTGAGTACCCACTAGCGGCTGAAGAGACCCAGTACTTC.

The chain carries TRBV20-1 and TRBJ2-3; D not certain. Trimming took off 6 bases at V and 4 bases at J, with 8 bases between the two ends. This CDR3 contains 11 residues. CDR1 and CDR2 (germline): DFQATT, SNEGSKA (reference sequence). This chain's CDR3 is CSALVADTQYF. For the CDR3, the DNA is TGCAGTGCCCTAGTGGCAGATACGCAGTATTTT.

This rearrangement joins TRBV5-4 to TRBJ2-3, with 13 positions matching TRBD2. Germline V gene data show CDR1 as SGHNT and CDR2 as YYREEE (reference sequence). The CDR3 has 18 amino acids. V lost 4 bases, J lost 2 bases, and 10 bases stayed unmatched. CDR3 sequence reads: CASSKLAGGPLYTDTQYF. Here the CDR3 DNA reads TGTGCCAGCAGCAAACTAGCGGGAGGGCCTCTTTACACAGATACGCAGTATTTT.

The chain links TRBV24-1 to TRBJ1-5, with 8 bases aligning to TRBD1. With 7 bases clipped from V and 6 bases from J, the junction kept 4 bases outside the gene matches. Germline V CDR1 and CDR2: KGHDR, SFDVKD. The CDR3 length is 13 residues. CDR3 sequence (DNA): TGTGCCACCAGCACAGGGGGAGGTCAGCCCCAGCATTTT. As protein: CATSTGGGQPQHF.

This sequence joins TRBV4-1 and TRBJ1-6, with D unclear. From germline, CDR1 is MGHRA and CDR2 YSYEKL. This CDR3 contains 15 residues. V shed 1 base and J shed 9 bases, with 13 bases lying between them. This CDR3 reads CASSQGVANPSPLHF. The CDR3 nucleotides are TGCGCCAGCAGCCAAGGAGTTGCGAACCCTTCACCCCTCCACTTT.

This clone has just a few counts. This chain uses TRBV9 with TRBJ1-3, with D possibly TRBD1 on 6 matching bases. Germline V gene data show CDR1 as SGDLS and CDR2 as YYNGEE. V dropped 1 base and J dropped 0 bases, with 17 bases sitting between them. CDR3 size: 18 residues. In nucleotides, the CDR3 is TGTGCCAGCAGCGTAAATTCAGGGACACCCTTCTCTGGAAACACCATATATTTT. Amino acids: CASSVNSGTPFSGNTIYF.

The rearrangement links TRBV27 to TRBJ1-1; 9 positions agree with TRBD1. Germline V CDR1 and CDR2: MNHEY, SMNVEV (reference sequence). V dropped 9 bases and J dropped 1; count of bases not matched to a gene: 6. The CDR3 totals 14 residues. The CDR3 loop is CASSRQGGNTEAFF. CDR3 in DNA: TGTGCCAGTTCCAGACAGGGGGGGAACACTGAAGCTTTCTTT.

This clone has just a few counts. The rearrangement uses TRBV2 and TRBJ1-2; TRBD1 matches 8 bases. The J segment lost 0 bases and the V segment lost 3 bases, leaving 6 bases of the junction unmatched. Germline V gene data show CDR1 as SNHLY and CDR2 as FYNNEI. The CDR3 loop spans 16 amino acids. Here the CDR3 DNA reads TGTGCCAGCAGTGAGACATGGACAGGGCCTAACTATGGCTACACCTTC. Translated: CASSETWTGPNYGYTF.

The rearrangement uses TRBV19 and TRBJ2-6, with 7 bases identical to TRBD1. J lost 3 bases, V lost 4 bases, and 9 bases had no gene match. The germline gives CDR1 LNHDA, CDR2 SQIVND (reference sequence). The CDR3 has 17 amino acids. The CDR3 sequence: CASSTGTAWSGANVLTF. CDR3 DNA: TGTGCCAGTAGTACGGGGACAGCCTGGAGTGGGGCCAACGTCCTGACTTTC.

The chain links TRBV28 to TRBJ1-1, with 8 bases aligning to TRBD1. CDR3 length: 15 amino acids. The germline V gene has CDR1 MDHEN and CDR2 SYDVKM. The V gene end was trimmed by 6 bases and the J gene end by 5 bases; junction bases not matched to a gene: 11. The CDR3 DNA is TGTGCCAGCAGCCCAACAGGGGGTATGTATACTGAAGCTTTCTTT. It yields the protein CASSPTGGMYTEAFF.